The T cell receptor beta chain described here comes from a study of beta chain features in type 1 diabetes. Study-wide results and caveats: Within patients, naive, central memory and Treg TCRB repertoires seemed more similar than within healthy donors. Shorter templates might be favored by PCR, and equally so in patients and in controls. Reduced insertions and increased deletions marked VDJ junctions in type 1 diabetes patients.

A remark on this clone: What it binds is not known.

A sort by CD45RO/CCR7/CD25/CD127/CD95/CD27 yielded CD4+ naive, central memory, regulatory and stem cell-like memory cells. Expressed TCRB transcripts were sequenced, since all the RNA that had been isolated was reverse transcribed. Clones were sequenced by immunoSEQ multiplex PCR, and TCRdb holds only the in-frame ones, with some missing. The sample includes 620,000 or so clones, less than 20% of them seen just once. This CDR3 spans 18 amino acids. After removal of 0 bases from V and 0 bases from J, the junction contained 9 bases not matched to a gene. The germline CDR1 and CDR2 sequences are LGHNT and FRNRAP.

Sequencing was done on a sample of naive CD4+ T cells from blood. This sequence joins TRBV12-5 and TRBJ1-2, with TRBD1 matching over 8 bases. The sequence came from a man younger than 35 in good health. The CDR3 here is CASGLVMGQEMANYGYTF. The DNA of the CDR3 is TGTGCTAGTGGTTTGGTAATGGGACAGGAAATGGCTAACTATGGCTACACCTTC.